A single sample is the source of the 26 T cell receptor beta chains below, sequenced in a study of shared clonotypes between healthy human individuals. Measured with immunoSEQ multiplex PCR; TCRdb has only the in-frame clones, and not every one. The sample lists approximately 500,000 clones; about 96% were seen once. The sample was naive CD4+ T cells sorted from blood. As to subset: CD45RA+ positively selected. These receptor sequences come from a young woman in good health.

This clone has only one observation. The chain employs TRBV2 and TRBJ2-7; D is unclear. This CDR3 region has 11 residues. The V end was cut by 5 bases, the J end by 6 bases, with 8 bases between. The germline V gene has CDR1 SNHLY and CDR2 FYNNEI. The CDR3 loop reads CASSTWGEQYF. CDR3 coding DNA: TGTGCCAGCAGTACTTGGGGCGAGCAGTACTTC. Drawing the rest from reference TRBV2 and TRBJ2-7, the complete variable domain is EPEVTQTPSHQVTQMGQEVILRCVPISNHLYFYWYRQILGQKVEFLVSFYNNEISEKSEIFDDQFSVERPDGSNFTLKIRSTKLEDSAMYFCASSTWGEQYFGPGTRLTVT.

This chain joins TRBV9 and TRBJ2-7; TRBD2 aligns across 12 bases. This CDR3 spans 14 amino acids. The V gene's germline CDR1 is SGDLS and CDR2 YYNGEE. Trimming at V came to 4 bases and at J to 3 bases, leaving 2 bases not matched to a gene. CDR3 amino acids: CASSRGLAGYEQYF. DNA for the CDR3: TGTGCCAGCAGCAGGGGACTAGCGGGCTACGAGCAGTACTTC.

In its sample, this clone was seen once. The gene calls are TRBV13 and TRBJ2-5; TRBD2 might be the D (7 bases). The CDR3 contains 16 residues. Looked up from germline, CDR1 is PRHDT and CDR2 is FYEKMQ (reference sequence). Trimming cost V 3 bases and J 4 bases, with 18 bases left between them. The CDR3 sequence: CASSFLLTGGGETQYF. CDR3 sequence (DNA): TGTGCCAGCAGCTTTCTCCTCACGGGGGGCGGAGAGACCCAGTACTTC.

Regarding this clone: The same CDR3 can be traced to other DNA sequences in this sample. The J gene is TRBJ1-5, the V gene TRBV5-1, with D maybe TRBD1 (5 bases). Germline CDR1 and CDR2: SGHRS and YFSETQ. The V end was cut by 4 bases, the J end by 4 bases, with 9 bases between. CDR3 length equals 13 residues. CDR3 region: CASSPQGNQPQHF. For the CDR3, the DNA is TGCGCCAGCAGCCCGCAGGGTAATCAGCCCCAGCATTTT.

This clone was recorded once. The V gene is TRBV27, the J gene TRBJ2-7; perhaps TRBD1 as D (5 bases). CDR3 length: 16 amino acids. CDR1 and CDR2 (germline): MNHEY, SMNVEV (reference sequence). Between the trimmed V and J ends, which lost 1 base and 9 bases, there was a span of 22 bases. CDR3 bases: TGTGCCAGCAGTTTATTCTACTTCCAGGGTCTACGAGTGCAGTACTTC. It is translated as CASSLFYFQGLRVQYF.

The V call is TRBV19, the J call TRBJ2-7, with 9 nucleotides matching TRBD2. Germline trimming cut 6 bases from V and 0 bases from J; bases unmatched to any gene: 9. The CDR3 is 16 residues long. The V gene's germline CDR1 is LNHDA and CDR2 SQIVND (reference sequence). CDR3 region: CASSPQTSGFSYEQYF. The CDR3 nucleotides are TGTGCCAGTAGCCCCCAGACTAGCGGCTTCTCCTACGAGCAGTACTTC.

CDR3 protein: CAISEPTSYGYTF. CDR3 nucleotide sequence: TGTGCCATCAGTGAGCCCACCAGCTATGGCTACACCTTC. The V call is TRBV10-3, the J call TRBJ1-2; D remains unclear. The CDR3 runs 13 residues. Per germline, CDR1 ENHRY and CDR2 SYGVKD. The V end lost 2 bases, the J end lost 4 bases, and 8 bases lay between the germline ends.

V usage is TRBV18 and J usage is TRBJ2-5; weak D call: TRBD1 (6 bases). Trimming left V 3 bases short and J 2 bases short, with 10 bases between. Germline assignment: CDR1 KGHSH and CDR2 LQKENI. The CDR3 is made up of 14 amino acids. In DNA form, the CDR3 reads TGTGCCAGCTCACCCCCACAGGGACAAGAGACCCAGTACTTC. This encodes CASSPPQGQETQYF.

With respect to this clone: Distinct nucleotide sequences in the sample also encode this CDR3. The CDR3 spells CAISEADTDTQYF. The DNA for the CDR3 is TGTGCCATCAGCGAAGCGGACACAGATACGCAGTATTTT. The V gene is TRBV10-3, the J gene TRBJ2-3; the D gene is possibly TRBD2 (5 bases). This CDR3 is 13 amino acids long. Germline V gives CDR1 ENHRY, CDR2 SYGVKD. V gave up 6 bases and J gave up 2 bases, with 9 bases separating them.

Comments on this clone: In the same sample, other DNA sequences code for this CDR3. The J gene is TRBJ2-7, the V gene TRBV5-1, with D perhaps matching TRBD1 or TRBD2 (6 bases each). Per germline, CDR1 SGHRS and CDR2 YFSETQ. CDR3 length: 13 residues. V shed 1 base and J shed 5 bases, with 10 bases lying between them. The CDR3 region is CASSLSGEDEQYF. CDR3 nucleotide sequence: TGCGCCAGCAGCTTGTCAGGGGAGGACGAGCAGTACTTC.

This clone is a singleton in its sample. This chain connects TRBV5-1 to TRBJ1-1; 9 bases align to TRBD1. CDR3 size: 16 residues. Losses at the gene ends were 5 bases for V and 0 bases for J; bases not matched to a gene: 8. CDR1 and CDR2 from the germline V gene are SGHRS and YFSETQ. Here the CDR3 reads CASRSTGGGLNTEAFF. Written as DNA, the CDR3 is TGCGCCAGCAGGTCCACAGGGGGCGGCCTGAACACTGAAGCTTTCTTT.

The rearrangement joins TRBV2 to TRBJ2-7, with 8 positions matching TRBD1. CDR3 size: 13 residues. Germline loops: CDR1 SNHLY, CDR2 FYNNEI. V lost 6 bases to trimming and J lost 3 bases; unmatched junction nucleotides: 4. The CDR3 protein is CASRRGQDYEQYF. In DNA, the CDR3 is TGTGCCAGCAGGAGGGGACAGGACTACGAGCAGTACTTC.

The chain employs TRBV6-5 and TRBJ2-7; tentatively, D is TRBD2 (6 bases). This CDR3 region has 13 residues. The V end was cut by 2 bases, the J end by 3 bases, with 8 bases between. Germline V gives CDR1 MNHEY, CDR2 SVGAGI. The CDR3 loop reads CASSYGGNYEQYF. The CDR3 coding sequence is TGTGCCAGCAGTTACGGCGGGAACTACGAGCAGTACTTC.

This sequence joins TRBV18 and TRBJ1-2; TRBD1 matches 8 bases. CDR3 length: 16 residues. V gave up 2 bases and J gave up 0 bases; unmatched junction bases: 5. Germline CDR1 KGHSH, CDR2 LQKENI. DNA of the CDR3: TGTGCCAGCTCACCAATACCGGACAGGGCTAACTATGGCTACACCTTC. Its translation: CASSPIPDRANYGYTF. Complete variable domain (other parts from reference TRBV18 and TRBJ1-2): NAGVMQNPRHLVRRRGQEARLRCSPMKGHSHVYWYRQLPEEGLKFMVYLQKENIIDESGMPKERFSAEFPKEGPSILRIQQVVRGDSAAYFCASSPIPDRANYGYTFGSGTRLTVV.

The chain uses TRBV5-8 and TRBJ2-7; D is unresolved. The germline V gene has CDR1 SGHTS and CDR2 YDEGEE. This CDR3 contains 14 residues. The germline V and J ends were trimmed by 0 bases and 3 bases, with 10 bases remaining between them. CDR3 region: CASSLGQPGYEQYF. The CDR3 region has the DNA TGTGCCAGCAGCTTGGGGCAACCGGGCTACGAGCAGTACTTC.

This sequence joins TRBV9 and TRBJ2-2; 8 nucleotides match TRBD2. CDR1 is SGDLS and CDR2 is YYNGEE in the germline V gene. V lost 7 bases and J lost 8; bases outside the gene matches: 7. This CDR3 has 13 amino acids. In DNA form, the CDR3 reads TGTGCCAGCGAAGGGGCGGGAGGAGGGGAGCTGTTTTTT. Encoded protein: CASEGAGGGELFF.

The chain has TRBV7-6 and TRBJ1-6, with 8 bases lining up with TRBD1. The CDR3 is made up of 15 amino acids. The germline V gene has CDR1 SGHVS and CDR2 FNYEAQ. The trim removed 3 bases at V and 9 bases at J, leaving 7 bases unmatched. This CDR3 reads CASSFSDRGGSPLHF. The CDR3, as DNA: TGTGCCAGCAGCTTCAGCGACAGGGGTGGTTCACCCCTCCACTTT.

The V gene is TRBV2, the J gene TRBJ1-3; 10 bases map to TRBD1. Germline lookup yields CDR1 SNHLY and CDR2 FYNNEI. Trimming took 5 bases from V and 4 from J; bases not matched to a gene: 5. This CDR3 is 15 amino acids long. The CDR3 sequence is CASSRDRGRGNTIYF. CDR3 in DNA: TGTGCCAGCAGTCGCGACAGGGGGCGAGGAAACACCATATATTTT.

This CDR3 is CATSRQKFSLQHF. The CDR3 DNA reads as TGTGCCACCAGCAGACAAAAATTTAGTCTCCAGCATTTT. This sequence joins TRBV15 and TRBJ1-5, with D unresolved. From germline, CDR1 is LNHNV and CDR2 YYDKDF (reference sequence). V dropped 2 bases and J dropped 12 bases, with 14 bases sitting between them. The CDR3 has 13 residues.

The chain employs TRBV5-4 and TRBJ2-3; tentative D call: TRBD2 (6 bases). CDR1 and CDR2 (germline): SGHNT, YYREEE (reference sequence). Trimming removed 1 base from V and 0 bases from J, with 15 bases in between. CDR3 length: 17 amino acids. The CDR3 nucleotides are TGTGCCAGCAGCTTGTTAGTTTTCGGGACTAGCACAGATACGCAGTATTTT. It translates to CASSLLVFGTSTDTQYF.

This sequence joins TRBV27 and TRBJ2-7, with D unresolved. Germline V gene sequence: CDR1 MNHEY, CDR2 SMNVEV (reference sequence). V was trimmed by 0 bases and J by 6 bases, leaving 9 bases between them. The CDR3 has 13 residues. In DNA form, the CDR3 reads TGTGCCAGCAGTTTATCGTTTTCGGGCGAGCAGTACTTC. It encodes CASSLSFSGEQYF.

The rearrangement uses TRBV27 and TRBJ2-1; 8 positions match TRBD2. The CDR3 loop spans 19 amino acids. Germline V gene data show CDR1 as MNHEY and CDR2 as SMNVEV (reference sequence). V lost 0 bases and J lost 9; bases outside the gene matches: 19. As DNA, the CDR3 is TGTGCCAGCAGTTTATCGGGCATTGCCCGGGCTAGCGGGTGGCCTGAGCAGTTCTTC. The encoded protein is CASSLSGIARASGWPEQFF.

The gene calls are TRBV5-1 and TRBJ2-7; 12 bases align to TRBD2. The CDR3 has 15 residues. From germline, CDR1 is SGHRS and CDR2 YFSETQ. V dropped 4 bases and J dropped 5; count of bases not matched to a gene: 7. CDR3 protein: CASSILAGGSHEQYF. The CDR3 DNA is TGCGCCAGCAGCATACTAGCGGGAGGATCCCACGAGCAGTACTTC.

This chain links TRBV10-3 with TRBJ2-7; 11 nucleotides match TRBD1. The CDR3 sequence is 16 residues long. V lost 10 bases to trimming and J lost 2 bases; unmatched junction nucleotides: 13. Germline V CDR1 and CDR2: ENHRY, SYGVKD. Written as DNA, the CDR3 is TGTGCCACCAGGGGCGCCGGACAGGGGGCGGCCTACGAGCAGTACTTC. Translated, it gives CATRGAGQGAAYEQYF.

This clone was seen only once. The chain couples TRBV6-6 to TRBJ1-6; D is unresolved. Germline lookup yields CDR1 MNHNY and CDR2 SVGAGI (reference sequence). Trimming shortened V by 1 base and J by 5 bases, and 9 bases separated the two germline ends. The CDR3 sequence is 15 residues long. CDR3 DNA sequence: TGTGCCAGCAGTTACTGGATCAAGGATAATTCACCCCTCCACTTT. It yields the protein CASSYWIKDNSPLHF.

The CDR3 reads CASSLLTEKNIQYF. For the CDR3, the DNA is TGCGCCAGCAGCTTACTGACGGAGAAAAACATTCAGTACTTC. The V call is TRBV5-1, the J call TRBJ2-4; D gene uncertain. Germline CDR1 SGHRS, CDR2 YFSETQ. The CDR3 is 14 amino acids. The V end lost 2 bases, the J end lost 4 bases, and 10 bases lay between the germline ends.